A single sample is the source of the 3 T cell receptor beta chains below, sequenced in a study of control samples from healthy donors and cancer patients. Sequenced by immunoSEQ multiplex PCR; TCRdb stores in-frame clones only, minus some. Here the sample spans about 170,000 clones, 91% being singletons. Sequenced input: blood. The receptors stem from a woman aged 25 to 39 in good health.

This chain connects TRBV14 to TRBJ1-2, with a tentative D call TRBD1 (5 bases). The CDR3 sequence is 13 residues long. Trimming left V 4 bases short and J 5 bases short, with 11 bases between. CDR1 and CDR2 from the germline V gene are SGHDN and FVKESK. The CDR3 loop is CASSPEDRYGYTF. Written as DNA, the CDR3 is TGTGCCAGCAGCCCAGAAGACAGATATGGCTACACCTTC.

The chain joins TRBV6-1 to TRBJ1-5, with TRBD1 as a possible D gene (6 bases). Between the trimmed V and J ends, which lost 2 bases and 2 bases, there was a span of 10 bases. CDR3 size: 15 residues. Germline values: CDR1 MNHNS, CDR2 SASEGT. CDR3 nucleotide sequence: TGTGCCAGCAGTGAATCGGGGGGCCGCAATCAGCCCCAGCATTTT. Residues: CASSESGGRNQPQHF.

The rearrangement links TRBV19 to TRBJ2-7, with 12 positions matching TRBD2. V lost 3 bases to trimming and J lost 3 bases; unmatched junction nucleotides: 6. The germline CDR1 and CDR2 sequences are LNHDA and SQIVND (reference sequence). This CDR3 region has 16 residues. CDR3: CASSILAGGPSYEQYF. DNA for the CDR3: TGTGCCAGTAGTATTCTAGCGGGGGGGCCGAGCTACGAGCAGTACTTC.